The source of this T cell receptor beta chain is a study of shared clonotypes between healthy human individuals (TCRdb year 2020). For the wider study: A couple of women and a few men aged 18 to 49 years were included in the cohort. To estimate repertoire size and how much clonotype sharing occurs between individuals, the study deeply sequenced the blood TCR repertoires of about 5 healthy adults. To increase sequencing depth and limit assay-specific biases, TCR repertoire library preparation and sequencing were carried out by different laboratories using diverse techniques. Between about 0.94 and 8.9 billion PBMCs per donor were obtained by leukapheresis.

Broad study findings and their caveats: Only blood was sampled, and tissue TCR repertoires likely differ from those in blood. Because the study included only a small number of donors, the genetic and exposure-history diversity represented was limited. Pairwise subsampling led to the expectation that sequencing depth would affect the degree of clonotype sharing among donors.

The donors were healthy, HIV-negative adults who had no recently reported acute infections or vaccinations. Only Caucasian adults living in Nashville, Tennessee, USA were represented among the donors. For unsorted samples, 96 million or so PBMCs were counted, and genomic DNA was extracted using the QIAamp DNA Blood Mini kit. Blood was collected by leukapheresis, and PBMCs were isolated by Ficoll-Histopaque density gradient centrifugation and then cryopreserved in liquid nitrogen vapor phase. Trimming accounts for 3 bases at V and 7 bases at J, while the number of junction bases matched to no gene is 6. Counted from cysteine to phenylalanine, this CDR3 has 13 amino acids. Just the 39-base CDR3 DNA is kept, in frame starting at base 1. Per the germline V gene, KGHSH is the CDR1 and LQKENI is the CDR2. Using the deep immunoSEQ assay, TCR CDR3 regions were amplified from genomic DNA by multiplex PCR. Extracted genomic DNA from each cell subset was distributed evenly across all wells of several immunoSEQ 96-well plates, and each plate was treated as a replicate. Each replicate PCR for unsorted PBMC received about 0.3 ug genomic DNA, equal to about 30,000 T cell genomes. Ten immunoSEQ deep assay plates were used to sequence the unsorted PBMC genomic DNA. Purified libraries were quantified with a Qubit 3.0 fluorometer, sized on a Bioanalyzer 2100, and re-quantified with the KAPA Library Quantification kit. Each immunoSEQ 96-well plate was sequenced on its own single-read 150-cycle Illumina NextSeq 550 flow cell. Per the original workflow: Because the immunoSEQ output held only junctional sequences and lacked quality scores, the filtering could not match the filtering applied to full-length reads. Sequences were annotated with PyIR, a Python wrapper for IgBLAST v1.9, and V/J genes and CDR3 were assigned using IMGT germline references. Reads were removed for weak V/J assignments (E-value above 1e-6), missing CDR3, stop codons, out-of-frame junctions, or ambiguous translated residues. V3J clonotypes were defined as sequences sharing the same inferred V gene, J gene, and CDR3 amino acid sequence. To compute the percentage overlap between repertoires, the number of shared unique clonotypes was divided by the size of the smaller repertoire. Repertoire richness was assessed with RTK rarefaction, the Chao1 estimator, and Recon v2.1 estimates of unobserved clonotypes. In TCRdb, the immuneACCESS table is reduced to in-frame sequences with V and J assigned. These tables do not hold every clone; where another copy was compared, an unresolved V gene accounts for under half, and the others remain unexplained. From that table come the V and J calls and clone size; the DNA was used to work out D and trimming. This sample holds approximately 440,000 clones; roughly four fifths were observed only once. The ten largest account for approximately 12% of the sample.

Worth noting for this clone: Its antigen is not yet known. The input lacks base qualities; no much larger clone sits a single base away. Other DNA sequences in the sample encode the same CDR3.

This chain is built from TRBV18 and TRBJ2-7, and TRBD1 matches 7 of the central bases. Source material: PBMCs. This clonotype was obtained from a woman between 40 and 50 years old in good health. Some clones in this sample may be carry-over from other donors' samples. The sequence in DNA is TGTGCCAGCTCACCCGACAGGGTCGGAGAGCAGTACTTC. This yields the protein CASSPDRVGEQYF.